Following are 10 T cell receptor beta chains from one sample sequenced in a study of T cells expressing NK-cell markers. TCRdb re-called the 5' RACE reads, yielding one record per CDR3 amino acid sequence without DNA. The sample totals about 430,000 distinct CDR3 sequences. Specimen: blood T cells: a sorted CD56 or NKG2C T cell subset, CD4+ or CD8+ T cells, or bulk PBMC T cells (not recorded which). Every receptor here comes from a woman aged 45-60 years in good health.

The chain carries TRBV5-1 and TRBJ2-1. CDR1 and CDR2 from the germline V gene are SGHRS and YFSETQ. The CDR3 extends over 15 amino acids. This CDR3 reads CASSFRGIGYNEQFF.

The chain uses TRBV20-1 and TRBJ2-1; the D call of TRBD2 rests on TCRdb alone, since no DNA is present to check it. This CDR3 is built from 16 residues. The germline V gene encodes CDR1 DFQATT and CDR2 SNEGSKA (reference sequence). CDR3 protein: CSASARGAGGYNEQFF.

The chain is built from TRBV14 and TRBJ2-3. This CDR3 spans 14 amino acids. From germline, CDR1 is SGHDN and CDR2 FVKESK. CDR3 loop: CASSPFAGTDTQYF. Complete variable domain (other parts from reference TRBV14 and TRBJ2-3): EAGVTQFPSHSVIEKGQTVTLRCDPISGHDNLYWYRRVMGKEIKFLLHFVKESKQDESGMPNNRFLAERTGGTYSTLKVQPAELEDSGVYFCASSPFAGTDTQYFGPGTRLTVL.

This rearrangement joins TRBV4-1 to TRBJ1-4; the D call from TCRdb, TRBD1, cannot be confirmed without DNA. The CDR3 loop spans 16 amino acids. Germline V gene lookup returns CDR1 MGHRA and CDR2 YSYEKL. CDR3 sequence: CASSQEWGGSNEKLFF.

The V call is TRBV11-3, the J call TRBJ2-3; the D gene TCRdb calls, TRBD1, cannot be checked with no DNA. This CDR3 has 16 residues. Per the germline V gene, CDR1 is SGHNT and CDR2 is YENEEA. The CDR3 spells CASRSGPAGSTDTQYF.

The genes are TRBV27 and TRBJ2-1; TCRdb names TRBD1, which stays unverified in the absence of DNA. Germline values: CDR1 MNHEY, CDR2 SMNVEV (reference sequence). This CDR3 has 15 amino acids. The CDR3 reads CASSFFGKQANEQFF.

V is TRBV12-3 or TRBV12-4 and J is TRBJ2-7; no DNA is available, so the TRBD2 call from TCRdb remains unchecked. The CDR3 runs 17 residues. CDR3 in amino acids: CASSPRGTSGSSYEQYF.

The chain couples TRBV11-1 to TRBJ2-7; TCRdb lists TRBD1, though no DNA is available to test this call. CDR1 and CDR2 (germline): SGHAT, FQDESV (reference sequence). This CDR3 has 15 amino acids. CDR3 in amino acids: CASSQITGTAYEQYF.

CDR3 region: CATKRGLLEVEQYF. This chain uses TRBV6-1 with TRBJ2-7; TCRdb proposes TRBD2, but this gene call is untestable without DNA. CDR3 length equals 14 residues. Germline lookup yields CDR1 MNHNS and CDR2 SASEGT.

The chain joins TRBV6-2 or TRBV6-3 to TRBJ2-7; TCRdb names TRBD1, which stays unverified in the absence of DNA. Germline-derived CDR1 and CDR2 are MNHEY and SVGEGT. This CDR3 contains 16 residues. CDR3 loop: CASRYPTGSGSYEQYF.